These 32 T cell receptor beta chains were all obtained from the same sample, sequenced in a study of T cell repertoires in cytomegalovirus infection. In TCRdb, the reads were re-called with MiXCR into one record per CDR3 protein. The table includes more than 150,000 distinct CDR3 sequences, roughly 19% detected once. The specimen was PBMCs. These receptors were collected from a human donor in good health (CMV status not recorded). Some clones in this sample may be carry-over from other donors' samples.

This clonotype was seen a handful of times. The CDR3 DNA reads as TGCGCCAGCAGCTTGGAAGGGCGGGTCACTGAAGCTTTCTTT. Amino acids: CASSLEGRVTEAFF. The chain links TRBV5-1 to TRBJ1-1; D is unclear. CDR1 is SGHRS, CDR2 YFSETQ, per germline. The CDR3 totals 14 residues. Trimming removed 0 bases from V and 4 bases from J, with 10 bases in between.

With regard to this clonotype: Without the conserved terminal phenylalanine or tryptophan, this CDR3 likely stems from a read error. The chain links TRBV10-3 to TRBJ1-1; D call uncertain. The V end was cut by 2 bases, the J end by 0 bases, with 7 bases between. CDR1 is ENHRY and CDR2 is SYGVKD in the germline V gene. The CDR3 has 14 amino acids. The CDR3 protein is CAISERRMNTEAFL. The CDR3 DNA sequence: TGTGCCATCAGTGAGCGACGGATGAACACTGAAGCTTTCCTT.

This clonotype was picked up a small number of times. This rearrangement joins TRBV5-4 to TRBJ2-4; the D is unclear. The V end was cut by 0 bases, the J end by 6 bases, with 7 bases between. The CDR3 has 13 amino acids. CDR1 is SGHNT, CDR2 YYREEE, per germline (reference sequence). CDR3: CASSLEGRNIQYF. In nucleotides, the CDR3 is TGTGCCAGCAGCTTGGAGGGCCGAAACATTCAGTACTTC.

This clonotype was seen repeatedly, ten times or more. The chain is built from TRBV7-2 and TRBJ2-1; no reliable D call. This CDR3 has 15 amino acids. CDR1 is SGHTA and CDR2 is FQGNSA in the germline V gene. Trimming removed 4 bases at V and 0 bases at J, with 10 bases between. The DNA of the CDR3 is TGTGCCAGCAGCTCCGACGGCGGCTCCTACAATGAGCAGTTCTTC. It translates to CASSSDGGSYNEQFF.

The chain links TRBV19 to TRBJ1-2; TRBD1 might be the D (6 bases). CDR1 and CDR2 (germline): LNHDA, SQIVND (reference sequence). Between the trimmed V and J ends, which lost 8 bases and 3 bases, there was a span of 13 bases. This CDR3 spans 13 amino acids. This CDR3 reads CASELDSYYGYTF. The CDR3 DNA reads TGTGCCAGTGAGTTGGACAGCTACTATGGCTACACCTTC.

The chain is built from TRBV23-1 and TRBJ2-5, with 8 bases lining up with TRBD2. TRBV23-1 falls under the ORF class, with uncertain function. J lost 5 bases, V lost 0 bases, and 11 bases had no gene match. The CDR3 sequence is 17 residues long. The CDR3 spells CASSQSERAGGEETQYF. Here the CDR3 DNA reads TGCGCCAGCAGTCAATCGGAAAGGGCGGGGGGCGAGGAGACCCAGTACTTC.

This clonotype was detected only a few times. The rearrangement uses TRBV7-8 and TRBJ1-1, with D possibly matching TRBD1 (5 bases). The CDR3 sequence is 13 residues long. V lost 1 base and J lost 10, with 13 bases in between. CDR1 is SGHVS, CDR2 FQNEAQ, per germline. In DNA form, the CDR3 reads TGTGCCAGCAGCTTAGTCAAGCTCCAGGGAGCTTTCTTT. It is translated as CASSLVKLQGAFF.

The rearrangement joins TRBV11-2 to TRBJ2-3; 7 bases line up with TRBD1. Trimming took 1 base from V and 5 from J; bases not matched to a gene: 6. This CDR3 comprises 15 residues. Germline V gene data show CDR1 as SGHAT and CDR2 as FQNNGV. DNA of the CDR3: TGTGCCAGCAGCTTAGCGACAGGGCGAGGAGATACGCAGTATTTT. It is translated as CASSLATGRGDTQYF.

This clonotype was seen ten or more times. The chain carries TRBV7-9 and TRBJ2-3, with D perhaps matching TRBD1 (6 bases). Germline CDR1 is SEHNR and CDR2 is FQNEAQ (reference sequence). This CDR3 is built from 15 residues. Trimming left V 4 bases short and J 4 bases short, with 15 bases between. CDR3 coding DNA: TGTGCCAGCAGCTGGGGGCGGACTGTCCCAGATACGCAGTATTTT. This sequence encodes CASSWGRTVPDTQYF.

This clonotype was seen ten or more times. The chain uses TRBV7-2 and TRBJ2-7; D gene unclear. CDR3 length equals 13 residues. The V end was cut by 4 bases, the J end by 4 bases, with 11 bases between. Germline V gives CDR1 SGHTA, CDR2 FQGNSA. The CDR3 protein is CASSSWGGYEQYF. The DNA of the CDR3 is TGTGCCAGCAGCTCGTGGGGTGGATACGAGCAGTACTTC.

The sample holds many counts of this clonotype. The V call is TRBV7-9, the J call TRBJ2-7, with D unresolved. V was trimmed by 1 base and J by 0 bases, leaving 16 bases between them. The germline gives CDR1 SEHNR, CDR2 FQNEAQ (reference sequence). CDR3 length equals 17 residues. CDR3 residues: CASSLVWVGRSSYEQYF. Written as DNA, the CDR3 is TGTGCCAGCAGCTTAGTGTGGGTGGGCAGGAGCTCCTACGAGCAGTACTTC.

V usage is TRBV5-5 and J usage is TRBJ2-4; 7 bases fit TRBD1. Unmatched junction bases numbered 6, after V lost 4 bases and J lost 2 bases. Germline assignment: CDR1 SGHKS and CDR2 YYEKEE (reference sequence). CDR3 size: 15 residues. CDR3 bases: TGTGCCAGCAGCGTTGACAGGGTAACCAAAAACATTCAGTACTTC. Translation gives CASSVDRVTKNIQYF.

Note on this clonotype: A much more abundant neighbour one base away suggests this may be a read error. The chain carries TRBV7-9 and TRBJ2-3; D gene uncertain. Per germline, CDR1 SEHNR and CDR2 FQNEAQ (reference sequence). The CDR3 loop spans 15 amino acids. This chain's CDR3 is CAISLEGIRTDTQYF. DNA for the CDR3: TGTGCCATCAGCTTAGAAGGGATTCGGACAGATACGCAGTATTTT.

This clonotype was counted between two and nine times. The chain recombines TRBV15 with TRBJ2-1; D possibly corresponds to TRBD2 (6 bases). This CDR3 contains 14 residues. The germline gives CDR1 LNHNV, CDR2 YYDKDF (reference sequence). Trimming took off 0 bases at V and 8 bases at J, with 11 bases between the two ends. CDR3 DNA: TGTGCCACCAGCAGAGATTTTGGAGGGGATGAGCAGTTCTTC. It is translated as CATSRDFGGDEQFF.

The gene calls are TRBV4-1 and TRBJ2-7; D not resolved. Germline V gives CDR1 MGHRA, CDR2 YSYEKL. Deletions cut 0 bases from V and 2 bases from J, with 5 bases between. The CDR3 runs to 13 residues. The CDR3 sequence is CASSQEVPYEQYF. Here the CDR3 DNA reads TGCGCCAGCAGCCAAGAAGTGCCCTACGAGCAGTACTTC.

The chain links TRBV2 to TRBJ1-6; D not certain. The CDR3 runs to 17 residues. Germline V gene data show CDR1 as SNHLY and CDR2 as FYNNEI. V lost 3 bases and J lost 0, with 12 bases in between. CDR3 bases: TGTGCCAGCAGTGACGGGGTTTTGAGCTCCTATAATTCACCCCTCCACTTT. Translation gives CASSDGVLSSYNSPLHF.

This clonotype came up many times. The rearrangement uses TRBV7-2 and TRBJ1-1; D gene ambiguous. From germline, CDR1 is SGHTA and CDR2 FQGNSA. The CDR3 contains 13 residues. V was clipped by 0 bases and J by 7 bases, with 9 bases between them. The DNA for the CDR3 is TGTGCCAGCAGCTTAGCGGTAGGGTATGAAGCTTTCTTT. Encoded protein: CASSLAVGYEAFF.

This clonotype has just a few counts. The rearrangement links TRBV2 to TRBJ2-7, with D unclear. There are 14 residues in the CDR3. V lost 4 bases and J 7 bases, leaving 17 bases between the germline ends. Per germline, CDR1 SNHLY and CDR2 FYNNEI. CDR3 loop: CASSVAGGVREQYF. For the CDR3, the DNA is TGTGCCAGCAGTGTAGCTGGCGGAGTACGGGAGCAGTACTTC.

V gene TRBV6-5 combines with J gene TRBJ1-2, with TRBD1 matching over 12 bases. This CDR3 comprises 15 residues. After removal of 6 bases from V and 3 bases from J, the junction contained 5 bases not matched to a gene. Germline CDR1 MNHEY, CDR2 SVGAGI. The CDR3 region is CASRGQGAADYGYTF. The CDR3 bases are TGTGCCAGCAGGGGACAGGGGGCGGCGGACTATGGCTACACCTTC.

This clonotype was picked up a small number of times. The chain recombines TRBV6-5 with TRBJ2-3; D is possibly TRBD2 (6 bases). The germline V and J ends were trimmed by 1 base and 4 bases, with 12 bases remaining between them. Germline V gene lookup returns CDR1 MNHEY and CDR2 SVGAGI. The CDR3 contains 15 residues. The CDR3 DNA follows: TGTGCCAGCAGTTACTTTGCGGGGAATCCAGATACGCAGTATTTT. Amino acids: CASSYFAGNPDTQYF.

This chain links TRBV28 with TRBJ1-2; D uncertain. The V and J ends lost 7 bases and 6 bases respectively, with 6 bases between them. Per the germline V gene, CDR1 is MDHEN and CDR2 is SYDVKM. The CDR3 contains 10 residues. The CDR3 protein is CASKMNGYTF. CDR3 sequence (DNA): TGTGCCAGCAAAATGAATGGCTACACCTTC.

This clonotype was found a few times. The V call is TRBV18, the J call TRBJ2-5; 8 bases are shared with TRBD2. CDR1 KGHSH and CDR2 LQKENI come from the germline V gene. This CDR3 contains 16 residues. Trimming removed 2 bases from V and 4 bases from J; junction bases left unmatched: 9. CDR3 in amino acids: CASSPVKREIGETQYF. DNA for the CDR3: TGTGCCAGCTCACCAGTGAAGCGGGAGATCGGAGAGACCCAGTACTTC.

This chain links TRBV29-1 with TRBJ2-7, with 9 bases fitting TRBD1. Germline CDR1 reads SQVTM; CDR2 reads ANQGSEA. This CDR3 has 13 residues. With V trimmed by 6 bases and J by 6 bases, 9 bases remained unmatched. The CDR3 region is CSVARDRALEQYF. CDR3 nucleotide sequence: TGCAGCGTGGCCCGGGACAGGGCCCTCGAGCAGTACTTC.

This clonotype was found a few times. The chain uses TRBV5-1 and TRBJ1-4, with D perhaps TRBD1 (6 bases). CDR3 length: 15 residues. With 5 bases removed from V and 4 bases from J, the gap between germline ends came to 15 bases. Germline CDR1 SGHRS, CDR2 YFSETQ. This chain's CDR3 is CASRGSTGINEKLFF. The CDR3 DNA reads as TGCGCCAGCAGGGGTTCGACAGGAATTAATGAAAAACTGTTTTTT.

Comments on this clonotype: This may be a read error: a much more frequent sequence differs by one nucleotide. This sequence joins TRBV7-2 and TRBJ2-5; D may be TRBD2 (6 bases). This CDR3 is 13 amino acids long. From germline, CDR1 is SGHTA and CDR2 FQGNSA. The DNA of the CDR3 is TGTGCCAGCAGCACACCCCCGGGACTGTCGTATGTCTTC. Protein: CASSTPPGLSYVF.

The genes are TRBV2 and TRBJ2-1; 9 bases fit TRBD1. Germline loops: CDR1 SNHLY, CDR2 FYNNEI. V lost 3 bases and J lost 8; bases outside the gene matches: 8. The CDR3 totals 15 residues. The CDR3 DNA follows: TGTGCCAGCAGTGAGTCTTTCCGACAGGGGGATGAGCAGTTCTTC. This encodes CASSESFRQGDEQFF.

The rearrangement joins TRBV25-1 to TRBJ2-2, with a tentative D call TRBD1 (6 bases). The CDR3 runs 14 residues. Germline V gene lookup returns CDR1 MGHDK and CDR2 SYGVNS. V lost 7 bases and J 4 bases, leaving 13 bases between the germline ends. CDR3 DNA sequence: TGTGCCAGCATTGAGGACAGCCCCACCGGGGAGCTGTTTTTT. Its translation is CASIEDSPTGELFF. The whole variable domain, filled in from reference TRBV25-1 and TRBJ2-2, reads EADIYQTPRYLVIGTGKKITLECSQTMGHDKMYWYQQDPGMELHLIHYSYGVNSTEKGDLSSESTVSRIRTEHFPLTLESARPSHTSQYLCASIEDSPTGELFFGEGSRLTVL.

This chain links TRBV7-9 with TRBJ1-4; D might be TRBD1 (5 bases). In germline, CDR1 is SEHNR, CDR2 FQNEAQ (reference sequence). This CDR3 is built from 15 residues. V was shortened by 5 bases and J by 7 bases, with 17 bases between the two germline ends. The CDR3 region is CASSQEGRRSEKLFF. The CDR3 DNA is TGTGCCAGCAGCCAGGAGGGGCGGCGGAGTGAAAAACTGTTTTTT.

This clonotype was seen many times. The V and J genes are TRBV7-2 and TRBJ2-2; D call uncertain. V lost 0 bases and J 5 bases, leaving 7 bases between the germline ends. CDR3 length: 14 amino acids. The V gene's germline CDR1 is SGHTA and CDR2 FQGNSA. CDR3 sequence (DNA): TGTGCCAGCAGCTTAGCGCTGGGAACCGGGGAGCTGTTTTTT. Translation: CASSLALGTGELFF.

This clonotype occurred many times. The chain links TRBV7-2 to TRBJ1-2; D call uncertain. The length of the CDR3 is 16 residues. V lost 5 bases, J lost 8 bases, and 24 bases lay in between. CDR1 and CDR2 from the germline V gene are SGHTA and FQGNSA. CDR3 nucleotides: TGTGCCAGCAGCCCAGCGCTAGCCCAGGACTTTCGCGGCTACACCTTC. Translating gives CASSPALAQDFRGYTF.

This clonotype was counted between two and nine times. The chain carries TRBV12-3 or TRBV12-4 and TRBJ2-1; 8 nucleotides align to TRBD1. CDR3 length: 13 residues. V lost 8 bases to trimming and J lost 6 bases; unmatched junction nucleotides: 6. The CDR3 region is CASGKQGGNEQFF. The CDR3 nucleotides read TGTGCCAGCGGTAAACAGGGGGGCAATGAGCAGTTCTTC.

This rearrangement joins TRBV6-1 to TRBJ1-4; 10 bases agree with TRBD1. Germline V gives CDR1 MNHNS, CDR2 SASEGT. With V trimmed by 8 bases and J by 6 bases, 12 bases remained unmatched. The CDR3 spans 16 residues. CDR3 nucleotides: TGTGCCAGCTCCTTATCCGGGACAGGGGTGTATGAAAAACTGTTTTTT. This codes for CASSLSGTGVYEKLFF.